This TCR beta chain was identified in a study of T cell changes during pregnancy in multiple sclerosis. The CDR3 sequence is 13 residues long. Germline V lookup: CDR1 SNHLY, CDR2 FYNNEI. V shed 10 bases and J 4 bases; nucleotides not matched to a gene: 8. The data were produced by immunoSEQ multiplex PCR, yet TCRdb's version contains in-frame clones alone and is incomplete. The data contain 45,000 to 55,000 clones, over 80% of them seen just once; the ten biggest clones take up around 0.91%. This rearrangement joins TRBV2 to TRBJ2-3, with 7 bases that match TRBD1. The source material was CD4+ T cells from peripheral blood mononuclear cells, sampled in the second trimester of pregnancy. This sequence was found in a female donor in good health, enrolled as a control in a pregnancy study. The CDR3 loop reads CATNYRGPDTQYF. For the CDR3, the DNA is TGTGCCACGAATTACAGGGGACCAGATACGCAGTATTTT. Full variable domain (rest looked up from reference TRBV2 and TRBJ2-3): EPEVTQTPSHQVTQMGQEVILRCVPISNHLYFYWYRQILGQKVEFLVSFYNNEISEKSEIFDDQFSVERPDGSNFTLKIRSTKLEDSAMYFCATNYRGPDTQYFGPGTRLTVL.